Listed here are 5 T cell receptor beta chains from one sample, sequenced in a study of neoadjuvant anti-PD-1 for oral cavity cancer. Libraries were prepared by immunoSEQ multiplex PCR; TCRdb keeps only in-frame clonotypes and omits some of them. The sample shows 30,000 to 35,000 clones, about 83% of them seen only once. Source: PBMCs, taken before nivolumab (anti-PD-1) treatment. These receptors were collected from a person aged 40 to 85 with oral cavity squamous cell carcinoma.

The CDR3: CASSEIRQGNYGYTF. In nucleotides, the CDR3 is TGTGCCAGCAGTGAGATACGACAGGGGAACTATGGCTACACCTTC. The rearrangement links TRBV2 to TRBJ1-2; 8 bases are a match to TRBD1. The CDR3 spans 15 residues. The J segment lost 2 bases and the V segment lost 3 bases, leaving 5 bases of the junction unmatched. Germline assignment: CDR1 SNHLY and CDR2 FYNNEI.

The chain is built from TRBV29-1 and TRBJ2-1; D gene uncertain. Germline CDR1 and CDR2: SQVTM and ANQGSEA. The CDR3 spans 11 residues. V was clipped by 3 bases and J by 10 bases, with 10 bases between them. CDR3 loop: CSVDRPNEQFF. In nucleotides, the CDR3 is TGCAGCGTTGACCGACCTAACGAGCAGTTCTTC.

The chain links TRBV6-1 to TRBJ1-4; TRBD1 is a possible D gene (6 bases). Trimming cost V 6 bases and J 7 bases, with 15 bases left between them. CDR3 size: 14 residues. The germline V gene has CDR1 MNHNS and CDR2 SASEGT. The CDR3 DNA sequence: TGTGCCAGCAGGTGGGCAGGGGCAGGTGAAAAACTGTTTTTT. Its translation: CASRWAGAGEKLFF.

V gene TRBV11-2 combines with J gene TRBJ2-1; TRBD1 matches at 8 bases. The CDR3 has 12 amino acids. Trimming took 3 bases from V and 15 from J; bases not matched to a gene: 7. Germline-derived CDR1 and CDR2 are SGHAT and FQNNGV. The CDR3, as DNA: TGTGCCAGCAGCTTTCAGACAGGGGTTGGGTTCTTC. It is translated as CASSFQTGVGFF.

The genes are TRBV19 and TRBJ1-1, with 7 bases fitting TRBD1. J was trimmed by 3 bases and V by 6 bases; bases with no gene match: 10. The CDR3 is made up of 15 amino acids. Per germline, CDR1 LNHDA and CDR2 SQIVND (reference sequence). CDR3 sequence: CASRVLRQGYTEAFF. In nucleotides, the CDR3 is TGTGCCAGTAGGGTTTTAAGACAGGGCTACACTGAAGCTTTCTTT.